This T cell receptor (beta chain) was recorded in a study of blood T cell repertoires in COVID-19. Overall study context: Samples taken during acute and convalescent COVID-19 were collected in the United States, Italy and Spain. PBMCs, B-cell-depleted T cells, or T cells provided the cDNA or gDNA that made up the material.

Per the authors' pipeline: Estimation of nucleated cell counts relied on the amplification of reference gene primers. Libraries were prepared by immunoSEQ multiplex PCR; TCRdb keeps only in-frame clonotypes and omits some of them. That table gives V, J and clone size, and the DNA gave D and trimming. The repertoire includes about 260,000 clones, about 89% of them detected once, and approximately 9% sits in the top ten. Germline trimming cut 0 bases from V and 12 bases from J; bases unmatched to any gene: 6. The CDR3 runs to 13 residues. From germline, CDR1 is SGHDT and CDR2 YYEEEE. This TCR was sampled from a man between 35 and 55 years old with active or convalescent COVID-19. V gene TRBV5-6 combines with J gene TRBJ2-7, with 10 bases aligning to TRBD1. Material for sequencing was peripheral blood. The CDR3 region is CASSLGRTGGAYF. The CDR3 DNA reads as TGTGCCAGCAGCTTGGGACGGACAGGGGGTGCGTACTTC.